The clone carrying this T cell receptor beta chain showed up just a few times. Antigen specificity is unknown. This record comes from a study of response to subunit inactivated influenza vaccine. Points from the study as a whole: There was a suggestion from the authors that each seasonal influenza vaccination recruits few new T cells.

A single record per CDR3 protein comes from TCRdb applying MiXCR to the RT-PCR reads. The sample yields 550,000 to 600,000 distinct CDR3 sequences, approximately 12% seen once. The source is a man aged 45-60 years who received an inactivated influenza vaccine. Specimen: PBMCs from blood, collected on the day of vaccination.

CDR3 sequence: CSASLRRGLGQPQHF. The CDR3 DNA reads TGCAGTGCTTCCCTCAGAAGGGGACTTGGTCAGCCCCAGCATTTT. The chain joins TRBV20-1 to TRBJ1-5; weak D call: TRBD1 (5 bases). Germline CDR1 reads DFQATT; CDR2 reads SNEGSKA (reference sequence). CDR3 length equals 15 residues. Trimming cost V 5 bases and J 6 bases, with 20 bases left between them.